This TCR beta chain was observed in a study of molecular identifiers for immune sequencing clone quantification. Broader study findings: The study found clones above 20 RNA copies held over 98% of effector molecules and under 1% in naive cells. Even with about a million naive cells present, spiked Jurkat TCR RNA from one cell was reportedly detectable.

Using its own MiXCR run on the PCR reads, TCRdb lists one record per CDR3 protein. The data show about 100,000 distinct CDR3 sequences, over 30% seen once. Sorting was used to obtain naive CD8 T cells (CD8+CD4-CCR7+CD45RA+). This clonotype was seen only a few times. The antigen is unknown. CDR1 is LGHNA and CDR2 is YSLEER in the germline V gene. After removal of 0 bases from V and 9 bases from J, the junction contained 7 bases not matched to a gene. The CDR3 totals 16 residues. This clonotype was obtained from a human donor in good health. Some libraries in this study had Jurkat cell RNA spiked in. The material sequenced was naive CD8+ T cells from blood, with Jurkat cell RNA spiked in. The subset is: FACS-sorted CD8+CD4-CCR7+CD45RA+ naive T cells. The chain employs TRBV4-3 and TRBJ1-6, with 8 bases fitting TRBD1. The CDR3 sequence is CASSQDSTGVGSPLHF. DNA for the CDR3: TGCGCCAGCAGCCAAGACTCGACAGGGGTGGGTTCACCCCTCCACTTT.